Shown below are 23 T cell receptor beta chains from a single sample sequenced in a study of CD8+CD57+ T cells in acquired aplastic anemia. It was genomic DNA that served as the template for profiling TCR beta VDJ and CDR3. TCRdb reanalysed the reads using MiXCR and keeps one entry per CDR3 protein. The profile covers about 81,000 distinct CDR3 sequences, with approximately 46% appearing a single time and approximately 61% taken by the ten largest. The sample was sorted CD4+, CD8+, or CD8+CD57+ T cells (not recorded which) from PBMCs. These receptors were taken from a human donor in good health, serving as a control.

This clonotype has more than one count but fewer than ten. CDR3 loop: CAISDQRGSSYNEQFF. CDR3 nucleotides: TGTGCCATCAGTGACCAGCGGGGCAGCTCCTACAATGAGCAGTTCTTC. This chain uses TRBV10-3 with TRBJ2-1; the match to TRBD2 covers 7 bases. Germline V gene sequence: CDR1 ENHRY, CDR2 SYGVKD. With V trimmed by 3 bases and J by 0 bases, 5 bases remained unmatched. CDR3 length equals 16 residues.

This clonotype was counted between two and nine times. The DNA for the CDR3 is TGTGCCAGCAGCTCCTTTTTTGACGGGAACACTGAAGCTTTCTTT. It specifies CASSSFFDGNTEAFF. The chain links TRBV11-3 to TRBJ1-1, with D uncertain. In germline, CDR1 is SGHNT, CDR2 YENEEA. V was pared by 4 bases and J by 1 base, with 13 bases between. The CDR3 has 15 residues.

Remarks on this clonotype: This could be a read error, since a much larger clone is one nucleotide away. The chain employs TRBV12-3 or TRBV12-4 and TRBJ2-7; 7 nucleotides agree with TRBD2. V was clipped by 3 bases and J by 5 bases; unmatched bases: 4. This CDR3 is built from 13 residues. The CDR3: CASSFPSGDEQYF. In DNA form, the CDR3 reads TGTGCCAGCAGTTTCCCTAGCGGCGACGAGCAGTACTTC.

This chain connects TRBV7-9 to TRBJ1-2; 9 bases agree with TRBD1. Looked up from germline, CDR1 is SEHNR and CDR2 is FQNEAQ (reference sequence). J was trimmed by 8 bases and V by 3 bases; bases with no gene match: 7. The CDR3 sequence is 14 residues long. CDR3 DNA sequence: TGTGCCAGCAGCTTTATCGGGACAGGGATCGGCTACACCTTC. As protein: CASSFIGTGIGYTF.

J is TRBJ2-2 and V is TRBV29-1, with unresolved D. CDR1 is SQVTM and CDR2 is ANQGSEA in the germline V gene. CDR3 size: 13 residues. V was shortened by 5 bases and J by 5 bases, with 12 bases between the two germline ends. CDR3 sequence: CSVSYRATGELFF. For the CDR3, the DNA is TGCAGCGTTTCCTACAGAGCTACCGGGGAGCTGTTTTTT.

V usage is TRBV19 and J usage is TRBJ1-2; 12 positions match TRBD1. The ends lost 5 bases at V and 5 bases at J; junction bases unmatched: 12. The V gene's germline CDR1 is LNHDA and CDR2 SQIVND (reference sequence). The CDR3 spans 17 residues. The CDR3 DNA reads TGTGCCAGTAGTCCTGGATTAGGGGGACAGGGGGCGTATGGCTACACCTTC. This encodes CASSPGLGGQGAYGYTF.

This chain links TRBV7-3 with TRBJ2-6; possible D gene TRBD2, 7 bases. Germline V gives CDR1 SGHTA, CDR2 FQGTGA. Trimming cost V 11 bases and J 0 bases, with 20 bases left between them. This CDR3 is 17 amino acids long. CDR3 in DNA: TGTGCCGAACCGGGGAGGGGGTTAATCTCTGGGGCCAACGTCCTGACTTTC. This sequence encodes CAEPGRGLISGANVLTF.

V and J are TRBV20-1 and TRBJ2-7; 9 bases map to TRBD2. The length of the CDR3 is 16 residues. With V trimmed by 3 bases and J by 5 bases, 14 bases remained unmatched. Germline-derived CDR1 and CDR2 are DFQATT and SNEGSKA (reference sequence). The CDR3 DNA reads TGCAGTGCTAGTCCCGAGGGGGGACTAGCCTTCCACGAGCAGTACTTC. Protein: CSASPEGGLAFHEQYF.

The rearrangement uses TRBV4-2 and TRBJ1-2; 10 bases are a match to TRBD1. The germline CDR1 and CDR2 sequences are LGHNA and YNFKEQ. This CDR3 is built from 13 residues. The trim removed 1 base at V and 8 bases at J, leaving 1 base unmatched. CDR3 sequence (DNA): TGTGCCAGCAGCCAAGGGGGACAGGGGGGCTACACCTTC. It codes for CASSQGGQGGYTF.

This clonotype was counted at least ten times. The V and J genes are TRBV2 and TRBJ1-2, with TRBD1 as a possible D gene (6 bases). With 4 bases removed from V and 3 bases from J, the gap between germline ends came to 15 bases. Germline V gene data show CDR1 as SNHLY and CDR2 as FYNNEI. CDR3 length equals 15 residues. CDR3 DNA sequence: TGTGCCAGCAGTGGGGGGGGGGCCCACGACTATGGCTACACCTTC. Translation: CASSGGGAHDYGYTF.

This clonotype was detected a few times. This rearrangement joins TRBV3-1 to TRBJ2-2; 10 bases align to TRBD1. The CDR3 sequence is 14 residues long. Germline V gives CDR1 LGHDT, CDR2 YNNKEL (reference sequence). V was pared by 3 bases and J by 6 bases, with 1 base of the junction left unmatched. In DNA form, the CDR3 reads TGTGCCAGCAGCCAGGGACAGGGGCCCGGGGAGCTGTTTTTT. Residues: CASSQGQGPGELFF. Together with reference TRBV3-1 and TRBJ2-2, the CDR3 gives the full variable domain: DTAVSQTPKYLVTQMGNDKSIKCEQNLGHDTMYWYKQDSKKFLKIMFSYNNKELIINETVPNRFSPKSPDKAHLNLHINSLELGDSAVYFCASSQGQGPGELFFGEGSRLTVL.

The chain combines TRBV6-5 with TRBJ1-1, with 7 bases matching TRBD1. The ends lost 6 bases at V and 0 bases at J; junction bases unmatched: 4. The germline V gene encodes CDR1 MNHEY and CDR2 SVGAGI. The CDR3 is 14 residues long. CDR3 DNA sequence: TGTGCCAGCAGCCTGGGACAGCTGAACACTGAAGCTTTCTTT. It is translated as CASSLGQLNTEAFF.

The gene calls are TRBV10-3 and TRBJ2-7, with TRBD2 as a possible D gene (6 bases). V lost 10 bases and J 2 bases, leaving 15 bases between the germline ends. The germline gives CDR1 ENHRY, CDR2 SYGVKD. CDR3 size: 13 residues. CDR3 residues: CATRREDTYEQYF. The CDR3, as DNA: TGTGCCACACGGAGGGAGGATACCTACGAGCAGTACTTC.

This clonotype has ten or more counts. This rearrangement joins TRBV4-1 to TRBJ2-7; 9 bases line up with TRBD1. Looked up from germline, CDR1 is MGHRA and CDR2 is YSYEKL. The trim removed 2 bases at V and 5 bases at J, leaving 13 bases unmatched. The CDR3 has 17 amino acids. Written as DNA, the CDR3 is TGCGCCAGCAGCCAACCCCAATCCGGGACAGGGTATCACGAGCAGTACTTC. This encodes CASSQPQSGTGYHEQYF.

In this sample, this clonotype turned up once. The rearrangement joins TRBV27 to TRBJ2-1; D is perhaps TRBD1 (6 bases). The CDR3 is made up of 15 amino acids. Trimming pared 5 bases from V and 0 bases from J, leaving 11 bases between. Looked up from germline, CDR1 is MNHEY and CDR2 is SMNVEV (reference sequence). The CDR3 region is CASSHDRSSYNEQFF. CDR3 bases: TGTGCCAGCAGTCATGACAGGTCCTCCTACAATGAGCAGTTCTTC.

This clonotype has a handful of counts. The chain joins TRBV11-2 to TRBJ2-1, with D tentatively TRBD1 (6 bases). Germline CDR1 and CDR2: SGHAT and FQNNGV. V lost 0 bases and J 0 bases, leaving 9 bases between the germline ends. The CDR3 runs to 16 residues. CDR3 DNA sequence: TGTGCCAGCAGCTTAGATGGACAGAGCTCCTACAATGAGCAGTTCTTC. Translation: CASSLDGQSSYNEQFF. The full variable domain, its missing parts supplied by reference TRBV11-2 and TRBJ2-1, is EAGVAQSPRYKIIEKRQSVAFWCNPISGHATLYWYQQILGQGPKLLIQFQNNGVVDDSQLPKDRFSAERLKGVDSTLKIQPAKLEDSAVYLCASSLDGQSSYNEQFFGPGTRLTVL.

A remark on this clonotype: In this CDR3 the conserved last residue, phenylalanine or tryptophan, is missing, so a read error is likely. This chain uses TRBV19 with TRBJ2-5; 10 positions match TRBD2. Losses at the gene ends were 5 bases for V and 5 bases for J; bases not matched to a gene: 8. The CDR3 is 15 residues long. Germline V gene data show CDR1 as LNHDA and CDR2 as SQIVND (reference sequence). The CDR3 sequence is CASSGSGRAGETQYL. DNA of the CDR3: TGTGCCAGTAGTGGGAGCGGGAGGGCCGGGGAGACCCAGTACCTC.

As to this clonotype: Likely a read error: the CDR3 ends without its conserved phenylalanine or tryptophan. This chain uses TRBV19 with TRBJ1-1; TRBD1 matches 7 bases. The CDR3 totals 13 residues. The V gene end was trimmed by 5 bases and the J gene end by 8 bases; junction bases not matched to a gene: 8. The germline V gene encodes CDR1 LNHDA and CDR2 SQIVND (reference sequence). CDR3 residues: CASSQQGRTEAFS. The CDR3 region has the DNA TGTGCCAGTAGTCAACAGGGGCGGACCGAAGCTTTCTCT.

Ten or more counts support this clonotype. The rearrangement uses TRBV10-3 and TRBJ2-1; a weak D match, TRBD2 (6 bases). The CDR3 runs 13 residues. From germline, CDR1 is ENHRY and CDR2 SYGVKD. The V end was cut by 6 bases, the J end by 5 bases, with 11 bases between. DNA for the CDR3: TGTGCCATCAGGAGGGGACTGAACAATGAGCAGTTCTTC. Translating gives CAIRRGLNNEQFF.

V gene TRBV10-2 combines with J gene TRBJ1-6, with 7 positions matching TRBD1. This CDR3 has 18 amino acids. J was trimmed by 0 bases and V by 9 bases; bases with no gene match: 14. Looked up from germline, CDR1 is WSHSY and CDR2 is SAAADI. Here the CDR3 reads CARRSATGQPSYNSPLHF. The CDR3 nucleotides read TGCGCCAGACGGTCGGCCACGGGACAGCCCTCCTATAATTCACCCCTCCACTTT.

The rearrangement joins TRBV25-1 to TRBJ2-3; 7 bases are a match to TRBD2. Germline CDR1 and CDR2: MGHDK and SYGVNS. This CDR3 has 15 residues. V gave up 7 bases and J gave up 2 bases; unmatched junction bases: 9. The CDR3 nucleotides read TGTGCCAGCAATGCCCTAGCGGAATTCACAGATACGCAGTATTTT. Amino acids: CASNALAEFTDTQYF. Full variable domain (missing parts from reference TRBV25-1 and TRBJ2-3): EADIYQTPRYLVIGTGKKITLECSQTMGHDKMYWYQQDPGMELHLIHYSYGVNSTEKGDLSSESTVSRIRTEHFPLTLESARPSHTSQYLCASNALAEFTDTQYFGPGTRLTVL.

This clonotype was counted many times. CDR3 amino acids: CASSLETGDYEQYF. The DNA for the CDR3 is TGTGCCAGCAGCTTGGAGACAGGGGACTACGAGCAGTACTTC. The chain joins TRBV5-5 to TRBJ2-7, with 8 positions matching TRBD1. Per the germline V gene, CDR1 is SGHKS and CDR2 is YYEKEE (reference sequence). CDR3 length equals 14 residues. The V and J ends lost 0 bases and 3 bases, in that order; junction bases with no gene match: 2.

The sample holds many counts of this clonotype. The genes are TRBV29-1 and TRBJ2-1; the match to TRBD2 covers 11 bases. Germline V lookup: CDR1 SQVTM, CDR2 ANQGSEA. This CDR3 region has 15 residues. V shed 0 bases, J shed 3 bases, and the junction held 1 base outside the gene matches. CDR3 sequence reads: CSVEEGTSGYNEQFF. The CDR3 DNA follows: TGCAGCGTTGAAGAGGGGACTAGCGGCTACAATGAGCAGTTCTTC.